A single sample is the source of the 27 T cell receptor beta chains below, sequenced in a study of T cells in Graves' hyperthyroidism and ophthalmopathy. Amplification targeted TCR beta CDR3 regions from RNA transcripts. An initial round of RT-PCR targeting the TCR CDR3 relied on the HTBI primer set. TCRdb analysed the multiplex PCR reads with MiXCR anew, one entry per CDR3 protein. In the table there are hundreds of thousands of distinct CDR3 sequences, about 20% of which are singletons. The sequencing sample was made of blood. The origin of the receptors is a man between 25 and 39 years old with Graves' ophthalmopathy.

This chain connects TRBV5-1 to TRBJ2-1, with D unresolved. The germline gives CDR1 SGHRS, CDR2 YFSETQ. There are 15 residues in the CDR3. Trimming stripped 4 bases from V and 3 bases from J, with 14 bases between. The DNA of the CDR3 is TGCGCCAGCAGCCCTCCGGAGAGCAACTACAATGAGCAGTTCTTC. This sequence encodes CASSPPESNYNEQFF.

The rearrangement uses TRBV27 and TRBJ2-7; 12 bases match TRBD1. Trimming took 5 bases from V and 4 from J; bases not matched to a gene: 3. Germline lookup yields CDR1 MNHEY and CDR2 SMNVEV (reference sequence). The CDR3 spans 14 residues. As DNA, the CDR3 is TGTGCCAGCAGTGGGGGACAGGGGGCTTACGAGCAGTACTTC. This encodes CASSGGQGAYEQYF.

This clonotype was detected many times. J is TRBJ2-1 and V is TRBV12-5; D tentatively fits TRBD1 or TRBD2 (5 bases each). The V and J ends lost 1 base and 9 bases respectively, with 16 bases between them. The germline CDR1 and CDR2 sequences are LGHNT and FRNRAP. The CDR3 runs 15 residues. The CDR3 nucleotides are TGTGCTAGTGGTTTGGCCGGGACCCCTCGGCGTGAGCAGTTCTTC. This sequence encodes CASGLAGTPRREQFF.

This clonotype was found a few times. The chain employs TRBV24-1 and TRBJ2-4; a weak D match, TRBD1 (7 bases). The CDR3 runs 16 residues. The germline V and J ends were trimmed by 11 bases and 1 base, with 20 bases remaining between them. Germline-derived CDR1 and CDR2 are KGHDR and SFDVKD. DNA of the CDR3: TGTGCCAACAGGGGTAACTCCCTAGCGGCCAAAAACATTCAGTACTTC. Protein: CANRGNSLAAKNIQYF.

In its sample, this clonotype was seen many times. Written as DNA, the CDR3 is TGTGCCAGCAGCCAAACTAGCGGGGGAACCGTTCAGTACTTC. Translated: CASSQTSGGTVQYF. V and J are TRBV3-1 and TRBJ2-4, with TRBD2 matching 11 bases. This CDR3 is built from 14 residues. V was pared by 2 bases and J by 11 bases, with 5 bases of the junction left unmatched. Per germline, CDR1 LGHDT and CDR2 YNNKEL (reference sequence).

This clonotype has a handful of counts. V and J are TRBV11-3 and TRBJ2-3, with D perhaps TRBD2 (6 bases). V lost 5 bases and J 1 base, leaving 13 bases between the germline ends. The CDR3 is 15 residues long. Germline CDR1 and CDR2: SGHNT and YENEEA. Written as DNA, the CDR3 is TGTGCCAGCAGCCCAAGGGCTAGCGGCACAGATACGCAGTATTTT. Its translation: CASSPRASGTDTQYF. The complete variable domain, with remaining parts taken from reference TRBV11-3 and TRBJ2-3, reads EAGVVQSPRYKIIEKKQPVAFWCNPISGHNTLYWYLQNLGQGPELLIRYENEEAVDDSQLPKDRFSAERLKGVDSTLKIQPAELGDSAVYLCASSPRASGTDTQYFGPGTRLTVL.

Notes on this clonotype: It may be a read error: a sequence one base away is much more abundant. This rearrangement joins TRBV11-2 to TRBJ2-1; TRBD2 matches 7 bases. Germline V gene lookup returns CDR1 SGHAT and CDR2 FQNNGV. The CDR3 contains 13 residues. Trimming took 7 bases from V and 14 from J; bases not matched to a gene: 14. The CDR3 reads CASNWGGLAPEFF. CDR3 DNA sequence: TGTGCCAGCAACTGGGGGGGTCTAGCTCCAGAGTTCTTC.

This clonotype occurred many times. The chain employs TRBV30 and TRBJ1-4, with a tentative D call TRBD1 (5 bases). CDR1 and CDR2 from the germline V gene are GTSNPN and SVGIG (reference sequence). V dropped 2 bases and J dropped 0 bases, with 13 bases sitting between them. The length of the CDR3 is 16 residues. This CDR3 reads CAWSTGGISTNEKLFF. The CDR3, as DNA: TGTGCCTGGAGTACTGGGGGGATATCAACTAATGAAAAACTGTTTTTT.

This clonotype was detected only once. This rearrangement joins TRBV4-1 to TRBJ1-3, with D possibly being TRBD1 (5 bases). V lost 2 bases and J 0 bases, leaving 17 bases between the germline ends. CDR3 length equals 18 residues. The germline V gene has CDR1 MGHRA and CDR2 YSYEKL. This CDR3 reads CASSQKAWDDTSGNTIYF. The DNA of the CDR3 is TGCGCCAGCAGCCAAAAAGCCTGGGACGATACCTCTGGAAACACCATATATTTT.

This chain joins TRBV27 and TRBJ2-7, with D possibly being TRBD1 or TRBD2 (5 bases each). Trimming stripped 5 bases from V and 3 bases from J, with 11 bases between. This CDR3 contains 13 residues. Germline CDR1 MNHEY, CDR2 SMNVEV (reference sequence). The CDR3, as DNA: TGTGCCAGCAGTGGGGGACCGATCTACGAGCAGTACTTC. Translating gives CASSGGPIYEQYF.

This chain uses TRBV6-2 or TRBV6-3 with TRBJ1-2; possibly TRBD1 for D (5 bases). This CDR3 has 13 amino acids. The germline V and J ends were trimmed by 6 bases and 8 bases, with 16 bases remaining between them. Germline V gives CDR1 MNHEY, CDR2 SVGEGT. DNA for the CDR3: TGTGCCAGCAGAAAGGATGTGCGGGGCGGCTACACCTTC. Translation: CASRKDVRGGYTF.

This clonotype was counted only a few times. J is TRBJ2-1 and V is TRBV29-1, with a possible D match to TRBD2 (6 bases). The CDR3 loop spans 13 amino acids. CDR1 SQVTM and CDR2 ANQGSEA come from the germline V gene. V was trimmed by 4 bases and J by 6 bases, leaving 13 bases between them. In nucleotides, the CDR3 is TGCAGCGTTGGACTAGGGATCGGCAATGAGCAGTTCTTC. Its translation is CSVGLGIGNEQFF.

This clonotype was detected many times. V usage is TRBV18 and J usage is TRBJ2-1, with 8 bases aligning to TRBD1. The CDR3 spans 15 residues. CDR1 and CDR2 (germline): KGHSH, LQKENI. With V trimmed by 3 bases and J by 5 bases, 6 bases remained unmatched. The CDR3 coding sequence is TGTGCCAGCTCACCTCCCGGGACAGGACACAATGAGCAGTTCTTC. This encodes CASSPPGTGHNEQFF.

This clonotype was found a few times. This rearrangement joins TRBV7-9 to TRBJ2-3; TRBD1 matches at 7 bases. The CDR3 covers 15 residues. V was pared by 2 bases and J by 4 bases, with 6 bases of the junction left unmatched. Germline V gene data show CDR1 as SEHNR and CDR2 as FQNEAQ (reference sequence). CDR3 nucleotides: TGTGCCAGCAGCTTATCAGGGGGTGGCGCAGATACGCAGTATTTT. Protein sequence: CASSLSGGGADTQYF.

The chain carries TRBV7-6 and TRBJ1-1; 9 bases line up with TRBD1. Trimming at V came to 8 bases and at J to 5 bases, leaving 12 bases not matched to a gene. From germline, CDR1 is SGHVS and CDR2 FNYEAQ. The CDR3 is 15 amino acids. The CDR3 is CASPPKGQGGTEAFF. In DNA, the CDR3 is TGTGCCAGCCCCCCCAAGGGACAGGGTGGAACTGAAGCTTTCTTT.

This clonotype has just a few counts. V is TRBV6-1 and J is TRBJ2-5; the D gene is possibly TRBD2 (6 bases). V was cut by 1 base and J by 1 base, with 10 bases left in between. Germline values: CDR1 MNHNS, CDR2 SASEGT. This CDR3 spans 15 amino acids. The CDR3, as DNA: TGTGCCAGCAGTGAAGGGAGGGCAACCCAAGAGACCCAGTACTTC. Its translation: CASSEGRATQETQYF.

The chain uses TRBV3-1 and TRBJ1-2, with TRBD1 as a possible D gene (5 bases). Trimming took off 0 bases at V and 7 bases at J, with 15 bases between the two ends. This CDR3 spans 15 amino acids. Per the germline V gene, CDR1 is LGHDT and CDR2 is YNNKEL (reference sequence). The CDR3 DNA reads TGTGCCAGCAGCCAAGATACGGGGGGTTTCAGTGGCTACACCTTC. Protein: CASSQDTGGFSGYTF.

This clonotype was seen at least ten times. The CDR3 is CATGRTDTQYF. CDR3 in DNA: TGTGCCACCGGAAGAACAGATACGCAGTATTTT. The chain joins TRBV2 to TRBJ2-3; D gene unclear. The CDR3 runs to 11 residues. V dropped 10 bases and J dropped 3 bases, with 8 bases sitting between them. CDR1 is SNHLY and CDR2 is FYNNEI in the germline V gene. Based on the CDR3 plus reference TRBV2 and TRBJ2-3, the full variable domain is EPEVTQTPSHQVTQMGQEVILRCVPISNHLYFYWYRQILGQKVEFLVSFYNNEISEKSEIFDDQFSVERPDGSNFTLKIRSTKLEDSAMYFCATGRTDTQYFGPGTRLTVL.

This sequence joins TRBV28 and TRBJ2-1; weak D call: TRBD1 (8 bases). CDR1 and CDR2 (germline): MDHEN, SYDVKM. V was cut by 5 bases and J by 8 bases, with 22 bases left in between. The CDR3 is made up of 16 amino acids. The CDR3 sequence is CASSQGGAGGLDEQFF. In nucleotides, the CDR3 is TGTGCCAGCAGTCAGGGGGGGGCAGGGGGCTTAGATGAGCAGTTCTTC.

This clonotype showed up just a few times. The chain links TRBV12-5 to TRBJ1-2, with TRBD1 matching over 7 bases. V was pared by 7 bases and J by 2 bases, with 4 bases of the junction left unmatched. Germline CDR1 reads LGHNT; CDR2 reads FRNRAP. This CDR3 region has 13 residues. CDR3 amino acids: CASALTGNYGYTF. CDR3 coding DNA: TGTGCTAGTGCCCTGACAGGGAACTATGGCTACACCTTC.

This clonotype has at least ten counts. The chain employs TRBV19 and TRBJ2-1; 13 bases map to TRBD2. The CDR3 length is 18 residues. The V segment lost 3 bases and the J segment 8 bases; nucleotides outside the gene matches: 13. Germline CDR1 LNHDA, CDR2 SQIVND (reference sequence). As DNA, the CDR3 is TGTGCCAGTAGTATCGGCCGACTAGCGGGAGGCCCAGGCGATGAGCAGTTCTTC. Translated: CASSIGRLAGGPGDEQFF. The complete variable domain, with remaining parts taken from reference TRBV19 and TRBJ2-1, reads DGGITQSPKYLFRKEGQNVTLSCEQNLNHDAMYWYRQDPGQGLRLIYYSQIVNDFQKGDIAEGYSVSREKKESFPLTVTSAQKNPTAFYLCASSIGRLAGGPGDEQFFGPGTRLTVL.

Comment on this clonotype: A much larger clone sits a single nucleotide away, making a read error possible. The chain carries TRBV5-1 and TRBJ2-7; D is possibly TRBD2 (6 bases). The V gene's germline CDR1 is SGHRS and CDR2 YFSETQ. The CDR3 has 13 residues. Here the CDR3 reads CASSLASDYEQCF. Here the CDR3 DNA reads TGCGCCAGCAGCTTGGCTAGCGACTACGAGCAGTGCTTC.

This clonotype was detected ten times or more. The chain is built from TRBV5-1 and TRBJ1-2; the D gene is possibly TRBD1 (5 bases). The CDR3 is 14 residues long. Germline values: CDR1 SGHRS, CDR2 YFSETQ. V gave up 3 bases and J gave up 5 bases, with 14 bases separating them. The CDR3 loop is CASSSRAEGYGYTF. CDR3 sequence (DNA): TGCGCCAGCAGCTCCAGGGCTGAGGGTTATGGCTACACCTTC.

This clonotype was counted only a few times. This chain joins TRBV2 and TRBJ2-3; perhaps TRBD2 as D (5 bases). Germline CDR1 and CDR2: SNHLY and FYNNEI. This CDR3 is built from 14 residues. V shed 11 bases and J shed 0 bases, with 15 bases lying between them. In DNA form, the CDR3 reads TGTGCCGTACCCCGAGGGCCTAGCACAGATACGCAGTATTTT. Protein: CAVPRGPSTDTQYF.

The sample holds a few counts of this clonotype. The chain couples TRBV20-1 to TRBJ1-1; D is undetermined. The CDR3 is 14 amino acids. CDR1 and CDR2 from the germline V gene are DFQATT and SNEGSKA (reference sequence). Deletions cut 6 bases from V and 1 base from J, with 15 bases between. This CDR3 reads CSAREGSSNTEAFF. Written as DNA, the CDR3 is TGCAGTGCCCGGGAGGGAAGTTCGAACACTGAAGCTTTCTTT.

This clonotype was counted ten times or more. The chain joins TRBV11-3 to TRBJ2-7; 9 bases line up with TRBD2. The CDR3 contains 14 residues. V shed 1 base and J 3 bases; nucleotides not matched to a gene: 1. Germline assignment: CDR1 SGHNT and CDR2 YENEEA. The CDR3 DNA follows: TGTGCCAGCAGCTTAGGACTAGCGGTCTACGAGCAGTACTTC. Protein sequence: CASSLGLAVYEQYF. Looking up the rest from reference TRBV11-3 and TRBJ2-7 gives the full variable domain: EAGVVQSPRYKIIEKKQPVAFWCNPISGHNTLYWYLQNLGQGPELLIRYENEEAVDDSQLPKDRFSAERLKGVDSTLKIQPAELGDSAVYLCASSLGLAVYEQYFGPGTRLTVT.

Details on this clonotype: At one of its ends the junction is not consistent with the germline gene, which may arise from a read error. The chain employs TRBV20-1 and TRBJ2-3, with D perhaps matching TRBD1 (6 bases). Germline lookup yields CDR1 DFQATT and CDR2 SNEGSKA (reference sequence). The CDR3 totals 15 residues. The CDR3 region is CNARTGTSMPDTQYF. Written as DNA, the CDR3 is TGCAATGCTAGAACCGGGACATCTATGCCAGATACGCAGTATTTT.